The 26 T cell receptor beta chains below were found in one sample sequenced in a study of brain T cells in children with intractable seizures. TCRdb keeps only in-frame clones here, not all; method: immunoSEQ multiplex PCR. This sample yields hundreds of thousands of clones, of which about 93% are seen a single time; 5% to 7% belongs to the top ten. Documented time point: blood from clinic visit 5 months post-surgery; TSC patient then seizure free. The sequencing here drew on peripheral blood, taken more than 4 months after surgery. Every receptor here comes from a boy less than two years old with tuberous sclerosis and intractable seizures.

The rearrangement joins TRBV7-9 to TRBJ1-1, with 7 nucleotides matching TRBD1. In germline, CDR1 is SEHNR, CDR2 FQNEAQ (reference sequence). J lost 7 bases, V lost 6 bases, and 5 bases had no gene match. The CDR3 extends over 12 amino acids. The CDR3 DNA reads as TGTGCCAGCAGACCTGGGACAGATGAAGCTTTCTTT. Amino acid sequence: CASRPGTDEAFF.

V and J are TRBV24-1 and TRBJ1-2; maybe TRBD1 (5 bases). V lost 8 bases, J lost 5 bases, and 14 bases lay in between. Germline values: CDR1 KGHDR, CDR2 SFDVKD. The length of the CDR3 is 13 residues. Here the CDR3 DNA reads TGTGCCACCATGGGGCCCGAACGTTATGGCTACACCTTC. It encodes CATMGPERYGYTF.

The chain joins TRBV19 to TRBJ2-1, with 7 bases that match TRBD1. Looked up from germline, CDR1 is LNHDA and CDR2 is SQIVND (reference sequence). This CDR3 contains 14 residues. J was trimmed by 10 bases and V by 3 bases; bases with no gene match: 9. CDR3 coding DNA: TGTGCCAGTAGTATGCCCGGGACAGCACACGAGCAGTTCTTC. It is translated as CASSMPGTAHEQFF.

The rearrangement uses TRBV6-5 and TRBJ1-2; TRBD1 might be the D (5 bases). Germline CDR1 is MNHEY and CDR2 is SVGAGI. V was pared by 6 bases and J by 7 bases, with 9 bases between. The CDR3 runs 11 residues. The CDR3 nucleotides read TGTGCCAGCAGGGGGCTAAGTGGCTACACCTTC. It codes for CASRGLSGYTF.

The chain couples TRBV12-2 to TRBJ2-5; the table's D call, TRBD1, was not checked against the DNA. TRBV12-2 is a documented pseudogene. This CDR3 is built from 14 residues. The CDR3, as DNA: TGTGCAAGTCGCCCCAGGGGGGCAGAAGAGACCCAGTACTTC. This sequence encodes CASRPRGAEETQYF.

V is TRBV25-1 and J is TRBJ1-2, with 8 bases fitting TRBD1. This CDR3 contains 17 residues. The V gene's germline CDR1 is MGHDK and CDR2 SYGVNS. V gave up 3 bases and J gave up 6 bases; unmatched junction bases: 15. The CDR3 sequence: CASSDPFGQGRKDGYTF. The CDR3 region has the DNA TGTGCCAGCAGTGACCCCTTCGGACAGGGCCGCAAGGATGGCTACACCTTC.

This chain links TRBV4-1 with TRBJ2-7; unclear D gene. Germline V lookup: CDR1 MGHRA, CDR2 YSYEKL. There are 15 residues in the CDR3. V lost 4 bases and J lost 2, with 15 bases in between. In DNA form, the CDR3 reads TGCGCCAGCAGCCGAGAAGTGGTCGATGCCTACGAGCAGTACTTC. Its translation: CASSREVVDAYEQYF.

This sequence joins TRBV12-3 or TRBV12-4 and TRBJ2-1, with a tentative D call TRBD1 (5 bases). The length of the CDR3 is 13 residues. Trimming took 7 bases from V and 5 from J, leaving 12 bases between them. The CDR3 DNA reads TGTGCCAGCACTGGGGCTACGAACAATGAGCAGTTCTTC. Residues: CASTGATNNEQFF.

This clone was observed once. CDR3 coding DNA: TGTGCCATCAGAGCGACTAGCGGGGGACCGCCTAGCACAGATACGCAGTATTTT. Translated: CAIRATSGGPPSTDTQYF. V usage is TRBV10-3 and J usage is TRBJ2-3, with 12 bases matching TRBD2. Germline V gene lookup returns CDR1 ENHRY and CDR2 SYGVKD. The CDR3 totals 18 residues. With V trimmed by 6 bases and J by 0 bases, 10 bases remained unmatched.

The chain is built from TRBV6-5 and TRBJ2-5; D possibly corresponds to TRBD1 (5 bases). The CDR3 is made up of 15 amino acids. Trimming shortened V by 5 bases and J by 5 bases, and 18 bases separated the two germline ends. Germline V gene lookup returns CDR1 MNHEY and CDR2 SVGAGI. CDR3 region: CASSHRRTPGETQYF. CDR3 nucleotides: TGTGCCAGCAGTCACCGTCGGACGCCAGGGGAGACCCAGTACTTC.

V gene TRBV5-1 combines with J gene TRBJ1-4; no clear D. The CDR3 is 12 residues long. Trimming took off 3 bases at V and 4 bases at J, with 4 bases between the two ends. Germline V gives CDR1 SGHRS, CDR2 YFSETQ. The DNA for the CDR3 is TGCGCCAGCAGCTACAATAATGAAAAACTGTTTTTT. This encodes CASSYNNEKLFF.

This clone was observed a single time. The CDR3 sequence is CSASTGGTEAFF. The DNA for the CDR3 is TGCAGTGCTAGTACAGGGGGAACTGAAGCTTTCTTT. This chain links TRBV20-1 with TRBJ1-1, with 8 bases fitting TRBD1. The germline V gene encodes CDR1 DFQATT and CDR2 SNEGSKA (reference sequence). This CDR3 contains 12 residues. Trimming cost V 3 bases and J 5 bases; bases outside gene matches: 2.

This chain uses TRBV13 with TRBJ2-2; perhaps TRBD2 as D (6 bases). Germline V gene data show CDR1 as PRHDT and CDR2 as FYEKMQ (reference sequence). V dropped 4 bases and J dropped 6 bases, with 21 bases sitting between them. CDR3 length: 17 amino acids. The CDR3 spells CASSSQSNSGRAGELFF. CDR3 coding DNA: TGTGCCAGCAGCTCCCAAAGTAATAGCGGACGCGCCGGGGAGCTGTTTTTT. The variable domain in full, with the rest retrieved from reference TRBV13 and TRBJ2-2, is AAGVIQSPRHLIKEKRETATLKCYPIPRHDTVYWYQQGPGQDPQFLISFYEKMQSDKGSIPDRFSAQQFSDYHSELNMSSLELGDSALYFCASSSQSNSGRAGELFFGEGSRLTVL.

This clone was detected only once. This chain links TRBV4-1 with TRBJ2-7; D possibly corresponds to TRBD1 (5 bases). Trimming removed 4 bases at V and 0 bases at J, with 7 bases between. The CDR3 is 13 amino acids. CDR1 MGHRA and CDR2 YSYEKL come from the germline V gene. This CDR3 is CASSLRDSYEQYF. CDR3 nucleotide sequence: TGCGCCAGCAGCCTCAGGGACTCCTACGAGCAGTACTTC.

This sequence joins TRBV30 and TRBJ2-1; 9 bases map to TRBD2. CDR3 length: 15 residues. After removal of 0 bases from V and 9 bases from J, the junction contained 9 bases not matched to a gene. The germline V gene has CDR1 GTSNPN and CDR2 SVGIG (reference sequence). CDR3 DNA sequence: TGTGCCTGGAGTGTACGTCGCGGGAGGGCCATTGAGCAGTTCTTC. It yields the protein CAWSVRRGRAIEQFF.

Here the CDR3 DNA reads TGTGCCAGCAGCACGGGAAACCAGGGGAACTATGGCTACACCTTC. Translated: CASSTGNQGNYGYTF. The chain links TRBV9 to TRBJ1-2; perhaps TRBD1 as D (6 bases). Trimming removed 4 bases from V and 2 bases from J, with 15 bases in between. The CDR3 sequence is 15 residues long. Per the germline V gene, CDR1 is SGDLS and CDR2 is YYNGEE.

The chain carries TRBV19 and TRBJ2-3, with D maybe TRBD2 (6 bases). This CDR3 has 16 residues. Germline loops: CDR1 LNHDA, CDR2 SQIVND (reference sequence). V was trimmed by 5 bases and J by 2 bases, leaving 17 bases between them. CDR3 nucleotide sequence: TGTGCCAGTAGTGACTTTAGCGGAGCACTCACAGATACGCAGTATTTT. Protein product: CASSDFSGALTDTQYF.

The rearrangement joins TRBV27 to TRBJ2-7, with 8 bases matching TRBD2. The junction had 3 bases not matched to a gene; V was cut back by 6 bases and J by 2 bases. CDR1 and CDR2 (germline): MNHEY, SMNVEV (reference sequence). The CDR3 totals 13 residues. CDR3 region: CASSLTSAYEQYF. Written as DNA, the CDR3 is TGTGCCAGCAGCCTGACTAGCGCCTACGAGCAGTACTTC.

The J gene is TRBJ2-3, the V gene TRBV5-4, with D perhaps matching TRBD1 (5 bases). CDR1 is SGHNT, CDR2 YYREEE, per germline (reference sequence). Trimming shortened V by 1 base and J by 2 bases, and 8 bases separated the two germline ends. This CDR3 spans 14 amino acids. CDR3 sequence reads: CASSLLGDTDTQYF. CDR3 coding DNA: TGTGCCAGCAGCTTGCTAGGGGACACAGATACGCAGTATTTT.

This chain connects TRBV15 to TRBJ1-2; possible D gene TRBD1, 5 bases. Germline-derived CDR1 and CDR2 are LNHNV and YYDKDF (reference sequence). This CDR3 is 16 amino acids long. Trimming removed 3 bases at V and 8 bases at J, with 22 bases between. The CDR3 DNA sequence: TGTGCCACCAGCAGCCGGCAGGACAAGCCCGGAGGGGGCTACACCTTC. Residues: CATSSRQDKPGGGYTF.

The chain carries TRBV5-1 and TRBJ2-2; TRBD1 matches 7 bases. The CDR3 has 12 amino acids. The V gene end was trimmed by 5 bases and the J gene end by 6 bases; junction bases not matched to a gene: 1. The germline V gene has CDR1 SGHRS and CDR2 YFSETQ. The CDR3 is CASSRGPGELFF. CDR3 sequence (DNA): TGCGCCAGCAGTAGGGGGCCCGGGGAGCTGTTTTTT.

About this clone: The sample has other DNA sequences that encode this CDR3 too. The CDR3 sequence is CATSAGNTEAFF. The CDR3 region has the DNA TGTGCCACCAGTGCGGGGAACACTGAAGCTTTCTTT. The chain couples TRBV24-1 to TRBJ1-1; D unresolved. V lost 5 bases and J lost 1, with 4 bases in between. Germline V gene lookup returns CDR1 KGHDR and CDR2 SFDVKD. The CDR3 extends over 12 amino acids.

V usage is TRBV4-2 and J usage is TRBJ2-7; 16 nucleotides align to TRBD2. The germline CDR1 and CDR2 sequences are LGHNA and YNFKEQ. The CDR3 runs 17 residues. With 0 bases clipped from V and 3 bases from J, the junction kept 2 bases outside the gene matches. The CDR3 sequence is CASSQEGLAGGSYEQYF. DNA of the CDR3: TGTGCCAGCAGCCAAGAGGGACTAGCGGGGGGGAGCTACGAGCAGTACTTC.

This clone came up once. CDR3 sequence (DNA): TGTGCTAGTGCCTCGGACAGCCTCAATCAGCCCCAGCATTTT. Translated, it gives CASASDSLNQPQHF. The V gene is TRBV12-5, the J gene TRBJ1-5; the D gene is possibly TRBD1 (6 bases). This CDR3 is built from 14 residues. Germline V gene data show CDR1 as LGHNT and CDR2 as FRNRAP. V was shortened by 7 bases and J by 3 bases, with 13 bases between the two germline ends.

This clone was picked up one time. The CDR3 DNA is TGTGCCAGCAGTTGGGACACCCGGACCACTGAAGCTTTCTTT. Its protein product is CASSWDTRTTEAFF. V and J are TRBV6-5 and TRBJ1-1, with D possibly being TRBD1 (6 bases). The germline V and J ends were trimmed by 4 bases and 4 bases, with 13 bases remaining between them. Germline assignment: CDR1 MNHEY and CDR2 SVGAGI. CDR3 length equals 14 residues.

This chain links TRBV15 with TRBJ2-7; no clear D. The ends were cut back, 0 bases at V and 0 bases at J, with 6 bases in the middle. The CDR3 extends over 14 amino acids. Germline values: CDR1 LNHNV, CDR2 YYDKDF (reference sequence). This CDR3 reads CATSRDTASYEQYF. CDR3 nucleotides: TGTGCCACCAGCAGAGATACAGCCTCCTACGAGCAGTACTTC.